This TCR beta chain was profiled in a study of cytomegalovirus exposure and HLA in healthy donors. Study details: The approximately 100 million unique TCR beta sequences, from 150 million to 200 million T cells, were found by an earlier analysis. Study findings and constraints: Further analysis, carried out later, found HLA-associated TCR beta chains more clonally expanded than equally common other chains. Available immune exposure information was restricted to CMV serostatus only.

Note on this clone: Its antigen remains unidentified.

PCR primers comprised 60 Vbeta and 13 Jbeta primers. TCRdb's copy holds only in-frame clones and misses some; the assay was immunoSEQ multiplex PCR. The sample lists some 170,000 clones, about 72% occurring once. The V gene's germline CDR1 is SGHRS and CDR2 YFSETQ. V shed 1 base and J shed 4 bases, with 8 bases lying between them. This CDR3 region has 14 residues. The genes are TRBV5-1 and TRBJ2-2; D is possibly TRBD2 (6 bases). Source material: PBMCs. The sequence was collected from a human donor in good health. The CDR3 spells CASSLPGATGELFF. The CDR3 nucleotides are TGCGCCAGCAGCTTGCCGGGAGCCACCGGGGAGCTGTTTTTT.